This TCR beta chain was sequenced in a study of OX40 agonist ivuxolimab in advanced cancers. Generated by immunoSEQ multiplex PCR, the TCRdb table keeps only in-frame clones and is missing some. The sample consists of tens of thousands of clones, about four fifths of them appearing once. Germline values: CDR1 SGHTA, CDR2 FQGTGA. This CDR3 region has 13 residues. V lost 5 bases to trimming and J lost 13 bases, with 18 bases between them. The sequence was obtained from an adult with an advanced solid tumor such as melanoma, head and neck, liver or kidney cancer. Source: CD4+ or CD8+ T cells sorted from blood, taken in a trial of the OX40 agonist ivuxolimab. The chain is built from TRBV7-3 and TRBJ2-1; D is unclear. CDR3 bases: TGTGCCAGCAGCAACGGGCTTCCGACCCTTCAGTTCTTC. It encodes CASSNGLPTLQFF.